The TCR beta chain under discussion was sequenced for a study of blood T cell repertoires in COVID-19. About the study: Spain, Italy and the United States supplied samples that represented acute and convalescent COVID-19. From T cells, B-cell-depleted T cells, or PBMCs came the material, which was cDNA or gDNA.

Participants spanned ages roughly 18 to 90 years and resided in 24 US areas. The authors' processing: Scientists estimated how many nucleated cells there were by amplifying reference gene primers. Measured with immunoSEQ multiplex PCR; TCRdb has only the in-frame clones, and not every one. V and J calls and clone size follow that table, whereas D and trimming were derived from the DNA. The sample yields about 240,000 clones, more than 75% seen once. This TCR derives from a woman in her thirties or forties with acute COVID-19. Sequenced: PBMCs or T cells enriched from blood (not recorded which).

The CDR3 here is CSVEGGDSYGYTF. CDR3 DNA: TGCAGCGTTGAAGGGGGGGACAGCTATGGCTACACCTTC. The chain recombines TRBV29-1 with TRBJ1-2, with TRBD1 identical over 7 bases. The CDR3 spans 13 residues. V dropped 1 base and J dropped 4; count of bases not matched to a gene: 3. Germline lookup yields CDR1 SQVTM and CDR2 ANQGSEA. Full variable domain (missing parts from reference TRBV29-1 and TRBJ1-2): SAVISQKPSRDICQRGTSLTIQCQVDSQVTMMFWYRQQPGQSLTLIATANQGSEATYESGFVIDKFPISRPNLTFSTLTVSNMSPEDSSIYLCSVEGGDSYGYTFGSGTRLTVV.